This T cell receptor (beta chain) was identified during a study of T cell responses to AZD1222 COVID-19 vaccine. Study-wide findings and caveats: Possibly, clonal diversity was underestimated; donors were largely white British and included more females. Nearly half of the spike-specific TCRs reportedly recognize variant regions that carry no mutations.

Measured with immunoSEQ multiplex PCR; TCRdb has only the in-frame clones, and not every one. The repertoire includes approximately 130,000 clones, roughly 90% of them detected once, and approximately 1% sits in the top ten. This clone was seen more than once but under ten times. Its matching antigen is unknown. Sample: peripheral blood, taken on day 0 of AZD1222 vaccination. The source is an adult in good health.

The CDR3 region has the DNA TGTGCCAGCAGCTCGACCGGGTTCTTCTACGAGCAGTACTTC. Translation gives CASSSTGFFYEQYF. The chain uses TRBV11-2 and TRBJ2-7; the D is unclear. V lost 4 bases and J 3 bases, leaving 13 bases between the germline ends. Germline V gene data show CDR1 as SGHAT and CDR2 as FQNNGV. The CDR3 loop spans 14 amino acids. Variable domain in full (rest from reference TRBV11-2 and TRBJ2-7): EAGVAQSPRYKIIEKRQSVAFWCNPISGHATLYWYQQILGQGPKLLIQFQNNGVVDDSQLPKDRFSAERLKGVDSTLKIQPAKLEDSAVYLCASSSTGFFYEQYFGPGTRLTVT.